The table lists the clone carrying this T cell receptor (beta chain) with a few counts. This CDR3 is built from 15 residues. CDR1 and CDR2 from the germline V gene are LGHNT and FRNRAP. Trimming cost V 5 bases and J 6 bases; bases outside gene matches: 4. This specimen comes from a study of blood T cell repertoires in COVID-19. This table comes from immunoSEQ multiplex PCR, and its TCRdb copy is limited to in-frame clones, with some not included. The table records about 370,000 clones, 80% to 90% of them present only once. This study enrolled people aged 18 to 89 from 20 to 25 US geographic areas. This receptor was taken from a man between 18 and 35 years old who had recovered from COVID-19. The gene calls are TRBV12-5 and TRBJ2-2; 12 bases align to TRBD2. The sample was PBMCs or T cells enriched from blood (not recorded which). DNA of the CDR3: TGTGCTAGTGGTGGACTAGCGGGACTGGCCGGGGAGCTGTTTTTT. Residues: CASGGLAGLAGELFF.